The 3 T cell receptor beta chains below come from one sample, sequenced in a study of beta chain features in type 1 diabetes. The authors reverse transcribed all of the isolated RNA, so sequencing captured expressed TCRB transcripts. Repertoires were generated with immunoSEQ multiplex PCR, while TCRdb's copy carries only in-frame clones and drops some. The profile shows fewer than 650,000 clones, roughly 16% of them singletons. Sequenced sample: naive CD4+ T cells from blood. All receptors derive from a man between 18 and 35 years old in good health.

This clone was recorded a few times. The V call is TRBV7-9, the J call TRBJ1-2, with D possibly being TRBD1 (5 bases). The V end was cut by 4 bases, the J end by 7 bases, with 22 bases between. This CDR3 region has 16 residues. Germline values: CDR1 SEHNR, CDR2 FQNEAQ (reference sequence). The CDR3 is CASSSPARVGAGGYTF. CDR3 nucleotide sequence: TGTGCCAGCAGCTCCCCGGCTCGTGTTGGGGCGGGTGGCTACACCTTC.

This clone has at least ten counts. The chain couples TRBV27 to TRBJ1-5, with D unresolved. Looked up from germline, CDR1 is MNHEY and CDR2 is SMNVEV (reference sequence). V was trimmed by 7 bases and J by 1 base, leaving 8 bases between them. The CDR3 runs to 13 residues. The CDR3 DNA reads TGTGCCAGCACTACGGGGAGCAATCAGCCCCAGCATTTT. The encoded protein is CASTTGSNQPQHF.

This clone turned up a few times. The chain carries TRBV7-2 and TRBJ2-1; 9 nucleotides agree with TRBD2. V lost 8 bases to trimming and J lost 6 bases; unmatched junction nucleotides: 11. The V gene's germline CDR1 is SGHTA and CDR2 FQGNSA. The CDR3 is made up of 15 amino acids. The CDR3: CASAHSGGSRNEQFF. The CDR3 DNA reads as TGTGCCAGCGCCCATAGCGGGGGATCCCGCAATGAGCAGTTCTTC.